Listed below are T cell receptor beta chains from one sample, sequenced in a study of radiotherapy plus CTLA-4 blockade in lung cancer. Some clones are missing from TCRdb's copy, which holds only in-frame ones; the method was immunoSEQ multiplex PCR. Here the sample spans tens of thousands of clones, approximately 76% being singletons. Sequenced material: peripheral blood, taken from a patient treated with radiotherapy plus ipilimumab. Source of these receptors: a human donor with non-small cell lung cancer who had stable disease on radiotherapy plus ipilimumab. Both conserved end residues are part of each CDR3. A D gene is named only where the DNA matches it firmly. Size tells how often a clone was seen (once, few, many) or the class of an expanded clone, and some rows leave it out.

V gene,clone size,D gene,J gene,CDR3 protein,CDR3 DNA
TRBV10-3,NA,NA,TRBJ2-6,CAIGSGGNSGANVLTF,TGTGCCATCGGGTCTGGAGGGAACTCTGGGGCCAACGTCCTGACTTTC
TRBV14,NA,NA,TRBJ1-1,CASSQGRLNTEAFF,TGTGCCAGCAGCCAAGGCCGTCTGAACACTGAAGCTTTCTTT
TRBV4-3,once,NA,TRBJ1-5,CASSQDYFQPQHF,TGCGCCAGCAGCCAAGATTATTTTCAGCCCCAGCATTTT
TRBV7-6,NA,NA,TRBJ2-6,CASSLDRSGANVLTF,TGTGCCAGCAGCTTAGACCGCTCTGGGGCCAACGTCCTGACTTTC
TRBV29-1,NA,NA,TRBJ2-3,CSVEDKQIRNTQYF,TGCAGCGTTGAGGACAAACAAATACGGAATACGCAGTATTTT
TRBV19,NA,NA,TRBJ1-2,CASSRGHYGYTF,TGTGCCAGTAGTCGCGGCCACTATGGCTACACCTTC
TRBV13,few,NA,TRBJ1-5,CASSLGRGHGQSAQHF,TGTGCCAGCAGCTTAGGCCGCGGACACGGTCAATCGGCCCAGCATTTT
TRBV28,NA,NA,TRBJ1-1,CASSLRVGSAEAFF,TGTGCCAGCAGTTTAAGAGTTGGGTCTGCTGAAGCTTTCTTT
TRBV10-1,NA,NA,TRBJ2-7,CASSPSGTYEQYF,TGCGCCAGCAGTCCCAGCGGTACCTACGAGCAGTACTTC
TRBV7-2,NA,TRBD1,TRBJ1-2,CASSSTRTGGSNYGYTF,TGTGCCAGCAGCTCCACCCGGACAGGGGGATCTAACTATGGCTACACCTTC
TRBV7-9,NA,NA,TRBJ2-2,CASSLSGGAGTGELFF,TGTGCCAGCAGCTTATCCGGGGGAGCTGGTACCGGGGAGCTGTTTTTT
TRBV7-2,NA,NA,TRBJ1-2,CASSSQGMNYGYTF,TGTGCCAGCAGCTCTCAGGGGATGAACTATGGCTACACCTTC
TRBV5-1,few,NA,TRBJ1-3,CASSLLLGNTIYF,TGCGCCAGCAGCCTGCTTTTGGGAAACACCATATATTTT
TRBV5-1,NA,NA,TRBJ2-1,CASSFLQGSYNEQFF,TGCGCCAGCAGCTTTCTCCAGGGGTCCTACAATGAGCAGTTCTTC
TRBV15,NA,NA,TRBJ2-3,CATSAPAITRLGSDTQYF,TGTGCCACCAGCGCCCCGGCCATAACTAGACTGGGATCAGATACGCAGTATTTT
TRBV5-1,NA,TRBD1,TRBJ1-6,CASSLDPGGGNSPLHF,TGCGCCAGCAGCTTGGACCCAGGGGGCGGTAATTCACCCCTCCACTTT
TRBV6-5,NA,TRBD1,TRBJ2-7,CASNSGQGNEQYF,TGTGCCAGCAACTCCGGACAGGGAAACGAGCAGTACTTC
TRBV29-1,once,NA,TRBJ2-2,CSVSKQLANTGELFF,TGCAGCGTCTCAAAACAGCTCGCGAACACCGGGGAGCTGTTTTTT
TRBV7-8,NA,NA,TRBJ1-4,CASSLGRQNEKLFF,TGTGCCAGCAGCTTAGGCAGACAGAATGAAAAACTGTTTTTT
TRBV5-1,few,TRBD1,TRBJ2-7,CASSERQGQFYEQYF,TGCGCCAGCAGCGAACGACAGGGGCAATTCTACGAGCAGTACTTC
TRBV25-1,once,NA,TRBJ1-1,CASSEWGGNTEAFF,TGTGCCAGCAGTGAATGGGGGGGGAACACTGAAGCTTTCTTT
TRBV27,NA,NA,TRBJ1-2,CASSLMRRGRYYGYTF,TGTGCCAGCAGTTTAATGAGGAGGGGTCGGTACTATGGCTACACCTTC
TRBV9,NA,NA,TRBJ1-1,CASSVAPHTEAFF,TGTGCCAGCAGCGTAGCTCCCCACACTGAAGCTTTCTTT
TRBV5-5,once,NA,TRBJ1-2,CASSPEGFNYGYTF,TGTGCCAGCAGTCCCGAGGGTTTTAACTATGGCTACACCTTC
TRBV18,NA,NA,TRBJ1-1,CASSPGTSAGSEAFF,TGTGCCAGCTCACCTGGGACATCTGCAGGGTCGGAAGCTTTCTTT
TRBV19,many,TRBD1,TRBJ2-3,CASSMVGQGATDTQYF,TGTGCCAGTAGTATGGTGGGACAGGGGGCCACAGATACGCAGTATTTT
TRBV7-2,NA,TRBD1,TRBJ2-7,CASSPSGTGLVTF,TGTGCCAGCAGCCCCTCCGGGACAGGCCTAGTCACCTTC
TRBV6-5,NA,NA,TRBJ1-1,CASSSPGQPNTEAFF,TGTGCCAGCAGTTCTCCGGGACAACCGAACACTGAAGCTTTCTTT
TRBV11-2,NA,NA,TRBJ1-4,CASSLESTRNEKLFF,TGTGCCAGCAGCTTAGAATCAACCCGGAATGAAAAACTGTTTTTT
TRBV18,NA,NA,TRBJ2-2,CASSPVGGARHSGELFF,TGTGCCAGCTCACCCGTCGGAGGGGCGCGTCATTCCGGGGAGCTGTTTTTT
TRBV6-5,NA,NA,TRBJ1-2,CASSYLGYGYTF,TGTGCCAGCAGTTACCTGGGGTATGGCTACACCTTC
TRBV7-9,few,TRBD1,TRBJ1-2,CASSPDREYGYTF,TGTGCCAGCAGCCCAGACAGGGAGTATGGCTACACCTTC
TRBV18,NA,NA,TRBJ2-2,CASSPPNRAAATGELFF,TGTGCCAGCTCACCACCTAATCGGGCAGCCGCCACCGGGGAGCTGTTTTTT
TRBV9,few,TRBD1,TRBJ1-4,CASSVGQGSEKLFF,TGTGCCAGCAGCGTAGGACAGGGGAGTGAAAAACTGTTTTTT
TRBV5-4,NA,TRBD2,TRBJ2-1,CASRRGGGSSYNEQFF,TGTGCCAGCAGGCGGGGCGGGGGGAGCTCCTACAATGAGCAGTTCTTC
TRBV5-1,NA,NA,TRBJ2-3,CASSLDRGRGDTQYF,TGCGCCAGCAGCTTGGACCGGGGGCGTGGAGATACGCAGTATTTT
TRBV19,NA,NA,TRBJ1-5,CASNPRPNDSNQPQHF,TGTGCCAGCAACCCGCGACCTAACGATAGCAATCAGCCCCAGCATTTT
TRBV2,NA,NA,TRBJ1-2,CASTQGRTAGYTF,TGTGCCAGCACCCAAGGGAGGACAGCTGGCTACACCTTC
TRBV5-1,NA,NA,TRBJ1-1,CASSLDGRTNTEAFF,TGCGCCAGCAGCTTGGATGGCAGAACGAACACTGAAGCTTTCTTT
TRBV6-1,few,NA,TRBJ2-5,CASSVAGGGETQYF,TGTGCCAGCAGTGTGGCCGGGGGAGGAGAGACCCAGTACTTC
TRBV21-1,NA,NA,TRBJ1-4,CASRGRREKLFF,TGTGCCAGCAGGGGTCGACGGGAAAAACTGTTTTTT